These 23 T cell receptor beta chains were sequenced from one sample in a study of cytomegalovirus exposure and HLA in healthy donors. The primer mix had 60 Vbeta and 13 Jbeta primers. The method was immunoSEQ multiplex PCR; TCRdb's version includes in-frame clones alone and lacks a portion of them. Of 200,000 to 250,000 clones in the sample, roughly 84% were seen once. The material sequenced was PBMCs. These receptor sequences come from a human donor in good health.

The gene calls are TRBV29-1 and TRBJ2-7; 12 positions match TRBD2. Unmatched junction bases numbered 7, after V lost 7 bases and J lost 6 bases. Germline CDR1 SQVTM, CDR2 ANQGSEA. This CDR3 is built from 13 residues. CDR3 amino acids: CSGLASGRVEQYF. The CDR3 DNA sequence: TGCAGCGGGCTGGCTAGCGGGAGGGTCGAGCAGTACTTC.

The chain recombines TRBV6-5 with TRBJ1-5; D is unresolved. Germline V CDR1 and CDR2: MNHEY, SVGAGI. The V and J ends lost 2 bases and 3 bases respectively, with 8 bases between them. This CDR3 spans 14 amino acids. The CDR3 is CASSYGLTNQPQHF. CDR3 in DNA: TGTGCCAGCAGTTACGGACTTACCAATCAGCCCCAGCATTTT.

This clone came up a few times. The genes are TRBV30 and TRBJ2-5; 16 bases are a match to TRBD2. The length of the CDR3 is 16 residues. CDR1 and CDR2 from the germline V gene are GTSNPN and SVGIG (reference sequence). V lost 4 bases, J lost 4 bases, and 6 bases stayed unmatched. Written as DNA, the CDR3 is TGTGCCTGGACCCCGGGACTAGCGGGAGGGGGAGAGACCCAGTACTTC. It specifies CAWTPGLAGGGETQYF.

The rearrangement uses TRBV2 and TRBJ2-2, with 12 bases identical to TRBD2. The germline V gene encodes CDR1 SNHLY and CDR2 FYNNEI. CDR3 size: 18 residues. The V gene end was trimmed by 7 bases and the J gene end by 3 bases; junction bases not matched to a gene: 12. CDR3 sequence reads: CASTDFGLAGLDTGELFF. CDR3 nucleotides: TGTGCCAGCACTGATTTCGGACTAGCGGGACTAGACACCGGGGAGCTGTTTTTT. Using reference TRBV2 and TRBJ2-2 for the parts outside the CDR3, the full variable domain is EPEVTQTPSHQVTQMGQEVILRCVPISNHLYFYWYRQILGQKVEFLVSFYNNEISEKSEIFDDQFSVERPDGSNFTLKIRSTKLEDSAMYFCASTDFGLAGLDTGELFFGEGSRLTVL.

This chain joins TRBV18 and TRBJ2-5; TRBD2 matches at 7 bases. There are 15 residues in the CDR3. V lost 0 bases and J lost 4; bases outside the gene matches: 5. Germline V gene sequence: CDR1 KGHSH, CDR2 LQKENI. CDR3: CASSPPGLSGETQYF. In DNA, the CDR3 is TGTGCCAGCTCACCACCGGGACTAAGTGGAGAGACCCAGTACTTC.

V is TRBV7-7 and J is TRBJ2-2, with D perhaps matching TRBD2 (5 bases). Germline CDR1 reads SSHAT; CDR2 reads FNYEAQ (reference sequence). The CDR3 sequence is 13 residues long. The CDR3 protein is CASAPRSGGELFF. The CDR3 DNA is TGTGCTAGCGCCCCCCGCTCGGGCGGGGAGCTGTTTTTT.

The rearrangement links TRBV5-1 to TRBJ2-7, with TRBD1 matching over 8 bases. The CDR3 consists of 12 residues. The germline gives CDR1 SGHRS, CDR2 YFSETQ. V trimming: 5 bases; J trimming: 10 bases; junction bases outside the gene matches: 8. CDR3 in amino acids: CASRGQGKNQYF. The CDR3 nucleotides read TGCGCCAGCAGAGGACAGGGAAAGAACCAGTACTTC.

The CDR3 nucleotides are TGTGCCAGCAGATGGGGACAATTGGGTGAGCTGTTTTTT. This sequence encodes CASRWGQLGELFF. V is TRBV6-5 and J is TRBJ2-2, with a possible D match to TRBD1 (6 bases). Looked up from germline, CDR1 is MNHEY and CDR2 is SVGAGI. Trimming cost V 6 bases and J 11 bases, with 16 bases left between them. This CDR3 has 13 amino acids.

The CDR3: CASSLAWTGSYEQYF. The CDR3 region has the DNA TGTGCCAGCAGCTTAGCTTGGACAGGTTCCTACGAGCAGTACTTC. The V call is TRBV11-2, the J call TRBJ2-7; 7 bases are shared with TRBD1. The CDR3 covers 15 residues. V lost 1 base and J lost 1; bases outside the gene matches: 4. CDR1 is SGHAT, CDR2 FQNNGV, per germline.

The chain joins TRBV21-1 to TRBJ1-2; the D call TRBD1 from the table was never checked on the DNA. TRBV21-1 is a listed pseudogene. This CDR3 spans 15 amino acids. CDR3: CASSSGQPRDYGYTF. CDR3 nucleotide sequence: TGTGCCAGCAGCAGCGGACAGCCTCGGGACTATGGCTACACCTTC.

The CDR3 bases are TGTGCCAGCAGCCAAGACGCGTTTATGCTGTTTTTT. Its protein product is CASSQDAFMLFF. The V gene is TRBV4-2, the J gene TRBJ1-4; D gene uncertain. Trimming shortened V by 0 bases and J by 14 bases, and 10 bases separated the two germline ends. The germline CDR1 and CDR2 sequences are LGHNA and YNFKEQ. This CDR3 contains 12 residues.

V gene TRBV6-5 combines with J gene TRBJ1-5; the D gene is possibly TRBD1 (5 bases). V was pared by 0 bases and J by 5 bases, with 14 bases between. This CDR3 has 16 amino acids. Per germline, CDR1 MNHEY and CDR2 SVGAGI. The CDR3 reads CASSYSRGDLDQPQHF. The CDR3 nucleotides are TGTGCCAGCAGTTACTCGAGAGGGGACTTGGATCAGCCCCAGCATTTT.

V gene TRBV5-3 combines with J gene TRBJ2-7; 9 nucleotides align to TRBD1. TRBV5-3 belongs to the ORF category, with a function that is uncertain. Losses at the gene ends were 5 bases for V and 2 bases for J; bases not matched to a gene: 5. The CDR3 covers 14 residues. CDR3 DNA: TGTGCCAGAAGACGACGGGACAGGGCCTACGAGCAGTACTTC. Translated: CARRRRDRAYEQYF.

This clone was counted once. The chain combines TRBV27 with TRBJ2-7; TRBD1 agrees at 7 bases. Trimming took 2 bases from V and 2 from J; bases not matched to a gene: 0. Germline CDR1 and CDR2: MNHEY and SMNVEV (reference sequence). The CDR3 has 13 residues. CDR3 sequence reads: CASSLQGAYEQYF. CDR3 coding DNA: TGTGCCAGCAGTTTACAGGGGGCCTACGAGCAGTACTTC.

The genes are TRBV2 and TRBJ2-7, with unresolved D. The CDR3 is 14 residues long. V lost 6 bases and J lost 2, with 14 bases in between. From germline, CDR1 is SNHLY and CDR2 FYNNEI. The CDR3 region has the DNA TGTGCCAGCAGGATGACTGATAAACCCTACGAGCAGTACTTC. Protein product: CASRMTDKPYEQYF. Combining the CDR3 with reference TRBV2 and TRBJ2-7 gives the whole variable domain EPEVTQTPSHQVTQMGQEVILRCVPISNHLYFYWYRQILGQKVEFLVSFYNNEISEKSEIFDDQFSVERPDGSNFTLKIRSTKLEDSAMYFCASRMTDKPYEQYFGPGTRLTVT.

J is TRBJ1-5 and V is TRBV7-9; D ambiguous. Germline assignment: CDR1 SEHNR and CDR2 FQNEAQ (reference sequence). V shed 1 base and J shed 0 bases, with 4 bases lying between them. This CDR3 comprises 14 residues. The CDR3 DNA follows: TGTGCCAGCAGCTTAGGAGATAGCAATCAGCCCCAGCATTTT. It translates to CASSLGDSNQPQHF.

The rearrangement uses TRBV7-6 and TRBJ2-1, with 9 bases lining up with TRBD2. Germline V gene lookup returns CDR1 SGHVS and CDR2 FNYEAQ. V shed 3 bases and J 5 bases; nucleotides not matched to a gene: 5. There are 15 residues in the CDR3. The CDR3 DNA reads TGTGCCAGCAGCTTGGGCGGGAGGGTGGACAATGAGCAGTTCTTC. Translating it yields CASSLGGRVDNEQFF. The full variable domain, completed using reference TRBV7-6 and TRBJ2-1, is GAGVSQSPRYKVTKRGQDVALRCDPISGHVSLYWYRQALGQGPEFLTYFNYEAQQDKSGLPNDRFSAERPEGSISTLTIQRTEQRDSAMYRCASSLGGRVDNEQFFGPGTRLTVL.

This chain connects TRBV27 to TRBJ2-1; D not certain. CDR3 length equals 14 residues. Germline CDR1 and CDR2: MNHEY and SMNVEV (reference sequence). V lost 6 bases and J lost 3, with 12 bases in between. The CDR3 DNA is TGTGCCAGCAGCACGGTAATTGGCTACAATGAGCAGTTCTTC. It yields the protein CASSTVIGYNEQFF.

V is TRBV4-1 and J is TRBJ2-7; 13 positions match TRBD2. The ends lost 4 bases at V and 4 bases at J; junction bases unmatched: 19. The CDR3 loop spans 20 amino acids. Germline V gene sequence: CDR1 MGHRA, CDR2 YSYEKL. CDR3 nucleotides: TGCGCCAGCAGCCTCAAGGTCGGGACTAGCGGGATCACATCAGGTTACGAGCAGTACTTC. This translates into CASSLKVGTSGITSGYEQYF.

The genes are TRBV25-1 and TRBJ2-7; 10 nucleotides agree with TRBD2. There are 15 residues in the CDR3. The germline V gene has CDR1 MGHDK and CDR2 SYGVNS. With 5 bases clipped from V and 1 base from J, the junction kept 5 bases outside the gene matches. The CDR3 DNA reads as TGTGCCAGCAGTACTAGCGGGGATGGATCCTACGAGCAGTACTTC. Amino acid sequence: CASSTSGDGSYEQYF.

This clone was counted once. The CDR3 region has the DNA TGTGCCAGCTCCCCGATAGAGACTCCATGGGAGACCCAGTACTTC. Its translation is CASSPIETPWETQYF. The rearrangement joins TRBV18 to TRBJ2-5; no reliable D call. The CDR3 length is 15 residues. Trimming removed 6 bases at V and 5 bases at J, with 19 bases between. CDR1 KGHSH and CDR2 LQKENI come from the germline V gene.

The chain combines TRBV19 with TRBJ2-5; D remains ambiguous. Per germline, CDR1 LNHDA and CDR2 SQIVND (reference sequence). Trimming removed 3 bases from V and 0 bases from J, with 8 bases in between. This CDR3 has 14 residues. CDR3 amino acids: CASSINSYQETQYF. The CDR3, as DNA: TGTGCCAGTAGTATCAACTCGTACCAAGAGACCCAGTACTTC.

This rearrangement joins TRBV5-1 to TRBJ2-3, with 7 nucleotides matching TRBD2. The V segment lost 0 bases and the J segment 6 bases; nucleotides outside the gene matches: 4. Germline lookup yields CDR1 SGHRS and CDR2 YFSETQ. This CDR3 comprises 14 residues. The CDR3 DNA reads TGCGCCAGCAGCTTGGGGAGTAGCGGGGATACGCAGTATTTT. It translates to CASSLGSSGDTQYF.